This record looks at one TCR beta chain sequence and its context. Its specificity is not known. This record belongs to a study of T cell responses to AZD1222 COVID-19 vaccine. The study's findings and limits: At 160-218 and 743-854, vaccine-associated CD4 TCRs were dominant, and they spanned spike.

Germline-derived CDR1 and CDR2 are MNHEY and SVGAGI. V was pared by 4 bases and J by 5 bases, with 20 bases between. This CDR3 is 16 amino acids long. Only in-frame clones appear in the TCRdb table, and some are missing; sequencing was by immunoSEQ multiplex PCR. The data show about 100,000 clones, around 87% seen once. The sample was peripheral blood, taken on day 0 of AZD1222 vaccination. The chain carries TRBV6-5 and TRBJ1-2; D is unresolved. The sequence was collected from an adult in good health. CDR3 sequence: CASSSPLRAGAYGYTF. CDR3 bases: TGTGCCAGCAGTTCTCCTCTACGGGCAGGAGCTTATGGCTACACCTTC.